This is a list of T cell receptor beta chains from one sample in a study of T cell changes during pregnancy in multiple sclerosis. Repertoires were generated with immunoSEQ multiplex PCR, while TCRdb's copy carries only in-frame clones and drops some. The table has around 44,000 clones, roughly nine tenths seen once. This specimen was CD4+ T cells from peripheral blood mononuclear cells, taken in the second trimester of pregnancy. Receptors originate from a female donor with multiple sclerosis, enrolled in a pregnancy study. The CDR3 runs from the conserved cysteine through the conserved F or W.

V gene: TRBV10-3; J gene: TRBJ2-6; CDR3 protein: CAISVSDSRFTSGANVLTF
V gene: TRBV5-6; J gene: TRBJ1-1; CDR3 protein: CASSLIALNTEAFF
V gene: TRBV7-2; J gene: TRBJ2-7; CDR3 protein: CASSPGISYEQYF
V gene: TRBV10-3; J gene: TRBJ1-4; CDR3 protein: CAISVDTAGEKLFF
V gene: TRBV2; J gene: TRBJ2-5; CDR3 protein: CASSARTGEETQYF
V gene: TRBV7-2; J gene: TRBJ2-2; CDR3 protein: CASSLLVRSNTGELFF
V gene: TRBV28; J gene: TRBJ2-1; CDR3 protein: CASRTGGVFYNEQFF
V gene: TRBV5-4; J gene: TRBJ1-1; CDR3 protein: CASSPNRDEAFF
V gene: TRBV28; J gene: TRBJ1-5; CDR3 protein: CASSSPQARQPQHF
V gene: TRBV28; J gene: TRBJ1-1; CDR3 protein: CASSLTGSEAFF
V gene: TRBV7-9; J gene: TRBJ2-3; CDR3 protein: CASSLDSSGRFVDTQYF
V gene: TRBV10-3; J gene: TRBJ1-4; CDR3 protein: CAIRPGQGSNEKLFF
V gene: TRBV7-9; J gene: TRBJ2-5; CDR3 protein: CASSLRLAGGPLETQYF
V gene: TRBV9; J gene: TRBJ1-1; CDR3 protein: CASSGTTTGGGSDTEAFF
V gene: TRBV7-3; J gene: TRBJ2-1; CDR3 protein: CASSSTGDRGRGGEQFF
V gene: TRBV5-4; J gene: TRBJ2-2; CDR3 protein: CASSLELAGVRTGELFF
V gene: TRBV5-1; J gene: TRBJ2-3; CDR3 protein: CASSLDRALTDTQYF
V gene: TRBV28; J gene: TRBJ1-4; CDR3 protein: CASSSSGPSTNEKLFF
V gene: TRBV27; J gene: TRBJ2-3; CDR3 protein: CASTVTFISGRRTDTQYF
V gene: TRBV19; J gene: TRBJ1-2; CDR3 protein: CASSSGAGGRGYTF
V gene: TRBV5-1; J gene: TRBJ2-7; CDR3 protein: CASSFETVYEQYF
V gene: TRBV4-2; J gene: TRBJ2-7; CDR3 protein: CASSSGTSGSFSYEQYF
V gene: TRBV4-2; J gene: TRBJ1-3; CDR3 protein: CASSQGNRDGNTIYF
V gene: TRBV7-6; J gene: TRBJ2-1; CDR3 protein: CASSSELLAGGNEQFF
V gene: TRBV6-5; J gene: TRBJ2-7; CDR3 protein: CASSRQGANSYEQYF
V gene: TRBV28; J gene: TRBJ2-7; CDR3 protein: CASSSTVRAEQYF
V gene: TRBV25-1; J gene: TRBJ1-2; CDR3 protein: CASSDKWGQSLRGYTF